One sample yielded the 12 T cell receptor beta chains listed below, sequenced in a study of beta chain features in type 1 diabetes. Sequenced material consisted of expressed TCRB transcripts (all of the isolated RNA was reverse transcribed). Produced via immunoSEQ multiplex PCR; TCRdb's table is partial and in-frame only. The sample lists some 220,000 clones, approximately 10% occurring once. The source material was central memory CD4+ T cells from blood. Receptor source: a young man in good health.

In this sample, this clone turned up a few times. DNA of the CDR3: TGTGCCAGCACTCCCGGGAGCTCCGATCAGCCCCAGCATTTT. Translation: CASTPGSSDQPQHF. This chain connects TRBV6-1 to TRBJ1-5; D unresolved. Deletions cut 7 bases from V and 5 bases from J, with 15 bases between. CDR1 MNHNS and CDR2 SASEGT come from the germline V gene. CDR3 length equals 14 residues.

A few counts support this clone. This sequence joins TRBV25-1 and TRBJ2-7; 7 nucleotides match TRBD1. Trimming cost V 3 bases and J 2 bases; bases outside gene matches: 7. Germline lookup yields CDR1 MGHDK and CDR2 SYGVNS. This CDR3 comprises 15 residues. The CDR3 DNA is TGTGCCAGCAGTGATCGCCGGGACAGTCCCTACGAGCAGTACTTC. It specifies CASSDRRDSPYEQYF.

In its sample, this clone was seen a few times. This sequence joins TRBV27 and TRBJ2-3; possibly TRBD2 for D (6 bases). Germline CDR1 is MNHEY and CDR2 is SMNVEV (reference sequence). The germline V and J ends were trimmed by 5 bases and 3 bases, with 18 bases remaining between them. This CDR3 contains 16 residues. In nucleotides, the CDR3 is TGTGCCAGCAGTAGAACGCTAGCGACGGGGACAGATACGCAGTATTTT. It yields the protein CASSRTLATGTDTQYF.

The chain couples TRBV7-6 to TRBJ2-4, with a weak D call TRBD2 (5 bases). The CDR3 contains 16 residues. The V gene's germline CDR1 is SGHVS and CDR2 FNYEAQ. V lost 3 bases to trimming and J lost 0 bases, with 12 bases between them. The CDR3 reads CASSLGSNLAKNIQYF. The CDR3 DNA reads TGTGCCAGCAGCTTGGGGAGCAACCTAGCCAAAAACATTCAGTACTTC.

A few counts support this clone. V is TRBV30 and J is TRBJ1-1; D ambiguous. The V gene's germline CDR1 is GTSNPN and CDR2 SVGIG (reference sequence). The V end lost 2 bases, the J end lost 0 bases, and 4 bases lay between the germline ends. The CDR3 consists of 12 residues. CDR3 region: CAWSLLNTEAFF. CDR3 bases: TGTGCCTGGAGTCTCTTGAACACTGAAGCTTTCTTT.

This chain joins TRBV19 and TRBJ2-3; perhaps TRBD1 as D (6 bases). The CDR3 is 13 amino acids. V lost 10 bases and J 2 bases, leaving 13 bases between the germline ends. Germline CDR1 reads LNHDA; CDR2 reads SQIVND (reference sequence). Here the CDR3 DNA reads TGTGCCACCCAGGACAGATCCACAGATACGCAGTATTTT. Translation: CATQDRSTDTQYF.

This clone was picked up a small number of times. The V and J genes are TRBV28 and TRBJ1-5; 7 bases fit TRBD1. Germline lookup yields CDR1 MDHEN and CDR2 SYDVKM. V shed 1 base and J 4 bases; nucleotides not matched to a gene: 4. The CDR3 is made up of 15 amino acids. Here the CDR3 reads CASSLLTGRNQPQHF. The CDR3 region has the DNA TGTGCCAGCAGTTTATTGACAGGGAGAAATCAGCCCCAGCATTTT. Variable domain in full (rest from reference TRBV28 and TRBJ1-5): DVKVTQSSRYLVKRTGEKVFLECVQDMDHENMFWYRQDPGLGLRLIYFSYDVKMKEKGDIPEGYSVSREKKERFSLILESASTNQTSMYLCASSLLTGRNQPQHFGDGTRLSIL.

This clone has just a few counts. The chain joins TRBV4-1 to TRBJ2-5; D not resolved. Near its end, the DNA agrees better with TRBJ2-7, so the J call may be wrong. Germline V gives CDR1 MGHRA, CDR2 YSYEKL. CDR3 length: 15 amino acids. The CDR3 DNA reads TGCGCCAGCAGCCAAGTTTTCAGGACGGACTACGAGCAGTACTTC. Encoded protein: CASSQVFRTDYEQYF.

In its sample, this clone was seen a few times. The J gene is TRBJ2-1, the V gene TRBV7-9; 7 bases are a match to TRBD2. The CDR3 covers 13 residues. CDR1 is SEHNR, CDR2 FQNEAQ, per germline (reference sequence). The V and J ends lost 5 bases and 5 bases, in that order; junction bases with no gene match: 3. This chain's CDR3 is CASSGRGDNEQFF. CDR3 sequence (DNA): TGTGCCAGCAGCGGGAGGGGAGACAATGAGCAGTTCTTC.

Only a few counts were recorded for this clone. The chain is built from TRBV5-1 and TRBJ2-5, with 7 nucleotides matching TRBD1. J was trimmed by 1 base and V by 7 bases; bases with no gene match: 7. The length of the CDR3 is 14 residues. Per germline, CDR1 SGHRS and CDR2 YFSETQ. The DNA for the CDR3 is TGCGCCAGCTCCCGGGCAGGGGGCCAAGAGACCCAGTACTTC. Translation gives CASSRAGGQETQYF.

This clone turned up a few times. Other DNA sequences of this sample code for an identical CDR3. The V call is TRBV5-1, the J call TRBJ2-5; TRBD1 matches 8 bases. V was pared by 2 bases and J by 4 bases, with 7 bases of the junction left unmatched. CDR3 size: 15 residues. Per germline, CDR1 SGHRS and CDR2 YFSETQ. The DNA for the CDR3 is TGCGCCAGCAGCTTAAACGGACAGGGAGGAGAGACCCAGTACTTC. Encoded protein: CASSLNGQGGETQYF.

This clone was found many times. The same CDR3 can be traced to other DNA sequences in this sample. The chain recombines TRBV2 with TRBJ2-7; the D is unclear. The CDR3 loop spans 12 amino acids. The germline V gene has CDR1 SNHLY and CDR2 FYNNEI. Trimming removed 4 bases at V and 0 bases at J, with 4 bases between. The CDR3 nucleotides are TGTGCCAGCAGTGCCAACTCCTACGAGCAGTACTTC. As protein: CASSANSYEQYF.